Shown below are 4 T cell receptor beta chains from a single sample sequenced in a study of blood T cell repertoires in COVID-19. The protocol was immunoSEQ multiplex PCR, while the TCRdb copy is restricted to in-frame clones and leaves out a portion. This sample carries 210,000 or so clones, 75% to 90% of them seen once, and the ten largest clones take approximately 2.5%. The sample comprised peripheral blood. All receptors derive from a man between 25 and 39 years old with COVID-19, enrolled during active disease.

The chain recombines TRBV19 with TRBJ2-1; 7 bases map to TRBD1. Per germline, CDR1 LNHDA and CDR2 SQIVND (reference sequence). The V gene end was trimmed by 5 bases and the J gene end by 8 bases; junction bases not matched to a gene: 9. The CDR3 has 14 residues. Here the CDR3 DNA reads TGTGCCAGTAGTCGAGAGGGGGCTCGGTATGAGCAGTTCTTC. This translates into CASSREGARYEQFF.

The V and J genes are TRBV7-2 and TRBJ2-7; 10 bases align to TRBD1. The ends lost 1 base at V and 7 bases at J; junction bases unmatched: 7. Germline values: CDR1 SGHTA, CDR2 FQGNSA. CDR3 size: 15 residues. The CDR3 loop is CASSLVRDRGGEQYF. CDR3 in DNA: TGTGCCAGCAGCTTAGTAAGGGACAGGGGAGGTGAGCAGTACTTC.

This chain connects TRBV9 to TRBJ1-2, with no clear D. CDR1 and CDR2 (germline): SGDLS, YYNGEE. V was shortened by 0 bases and J by 0 bases, with 9 bases between the two germline ends. The CDR3 sequence is 15 residues long. The CDR3 here is CASSVGYGSNYGYTF. In DNA form, the CDR3 reads TGTGCCAGCAGCGTAGGTTACGGGTCTAACTATGGCTACACCTTC.

This clone has only one observation. This sequence joins TRBV10-3 and TRBJ1-4; 11 nucleotides align to TRBD1. Trimming took 8 bases from V and 7 from J; bases not matched to a gene: 3. Per germline, CDR1 ENHRY and CDR2 SYGVKD. The CDR3 runs to 13 residues. For the CDR3, the DNA is TGTGCCATCCGGGGGACAGGGGGTGAAAAACTGTTTTTT. Amino acids: CAIRGTGGEKLFF.